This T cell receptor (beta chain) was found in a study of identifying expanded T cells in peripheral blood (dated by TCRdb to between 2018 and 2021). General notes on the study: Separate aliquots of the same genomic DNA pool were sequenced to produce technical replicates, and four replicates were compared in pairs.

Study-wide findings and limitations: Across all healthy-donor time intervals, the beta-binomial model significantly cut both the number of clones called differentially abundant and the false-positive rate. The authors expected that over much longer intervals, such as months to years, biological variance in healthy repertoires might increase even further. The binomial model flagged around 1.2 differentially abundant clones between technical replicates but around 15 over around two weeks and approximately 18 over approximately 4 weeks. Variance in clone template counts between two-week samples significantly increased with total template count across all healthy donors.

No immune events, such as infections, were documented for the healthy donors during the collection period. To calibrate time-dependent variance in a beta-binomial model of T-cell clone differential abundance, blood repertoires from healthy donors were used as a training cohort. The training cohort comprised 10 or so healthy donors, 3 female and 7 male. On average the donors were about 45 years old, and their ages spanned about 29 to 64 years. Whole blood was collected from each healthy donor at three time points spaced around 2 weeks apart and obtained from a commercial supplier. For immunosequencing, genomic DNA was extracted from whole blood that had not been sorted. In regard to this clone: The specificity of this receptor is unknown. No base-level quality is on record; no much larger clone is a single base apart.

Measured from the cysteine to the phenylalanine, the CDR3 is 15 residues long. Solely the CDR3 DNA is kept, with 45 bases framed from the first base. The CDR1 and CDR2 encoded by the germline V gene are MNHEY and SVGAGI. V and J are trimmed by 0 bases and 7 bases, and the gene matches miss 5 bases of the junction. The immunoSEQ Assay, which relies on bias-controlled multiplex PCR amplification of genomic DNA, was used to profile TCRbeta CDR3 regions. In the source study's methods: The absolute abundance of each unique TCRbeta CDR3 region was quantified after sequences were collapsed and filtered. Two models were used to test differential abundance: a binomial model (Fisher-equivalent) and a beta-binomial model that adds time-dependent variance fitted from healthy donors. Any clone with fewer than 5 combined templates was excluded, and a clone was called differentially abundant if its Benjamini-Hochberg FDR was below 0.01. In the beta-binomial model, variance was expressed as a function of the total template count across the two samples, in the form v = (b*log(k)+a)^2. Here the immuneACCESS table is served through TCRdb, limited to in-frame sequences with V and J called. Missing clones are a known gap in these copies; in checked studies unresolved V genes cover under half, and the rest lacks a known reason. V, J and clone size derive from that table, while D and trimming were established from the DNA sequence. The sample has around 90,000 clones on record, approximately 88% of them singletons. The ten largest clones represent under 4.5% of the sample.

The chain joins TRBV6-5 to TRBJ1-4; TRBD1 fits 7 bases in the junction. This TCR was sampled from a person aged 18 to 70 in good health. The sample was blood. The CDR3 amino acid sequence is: CASSYSGTVTEKLFF. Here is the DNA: TGTGCCAGCAGTTACTCCGGGACAGTTACTGAAAAACTGTTTTTT.